A single T cell receptor beta chain is shown here with its context. In germline, CDR1 is SGHRS, CDR2 YFSETQ. This CDR3 has 14 amino acids. With V trimmed by 3 bases and J by 3 bases, 5 bases remained unmatched. This specimen comes from a study of blood T cell repertoires in COVID-19. Study background: Collection of acute and convalescent COVID-19 samples took place in the United States, Italy and Spain. Sources were T cells, B-cell-depleted T cells, or PBMCs; the material itself was cDNA or gDNA.

TCRdb's table, derived via immunoSEQ multiplex PCR, lists solely in-frame clones and lacks some. The sample records roughly 440,000 clones, about 91% being singletons. The sample taken for sequencing was peripheral blood. The chain has TRBV5-1 and TRBJ1-1; 7 bases agree with TRBD1. The receptor was derived from a woman between 50 and 59 years old with COVID-19, enrolled during active disease. In DNA form, the CDR3 reads TGCGCCAGCAGCTCGCAAACAGGGGACACTGAAGCTTTCTTT. It specifies CASSSQTGDTEAFF.